This TCR beta chain was obtained from a study of blood T cell repertoires in COVID-19. Looking at the study overall: The origin of the acute and convalescent COVID-19 samples was the United States, Italy and Spain. PBMCs, B-cell-depleted T cells, or T cells provided the cDNA or gDNA that made up the material.

The CDR3 totals 16 residues. Trimming shortened V by 4 bases and J by 6 bases, and 19 bases separated the two germline ends. CDR1 MNHEY and CDR2 SVGAGI come from the germline V gene. In the original processing: Amplified reference gene primers provided the basis for estimating nucleated cell counts. Sequenced by immunoSEQ multiplex PCR; TCRdb stores in-frame clones only, minus some. Clone size and V and J calls were adopted from that table, with D and trimming inferred from the DNA. The sample has 190,000 or so clones, around nine tenths seen once. This sequence originates from a man aged 35-49 years with active or convalescent COVID-19. The chain links TRBV6-5 to TRBJ1-3; weak D call: TRBD1 (6 bases). Sequencing input: peripheral blood. The CDR3 DNA sequence: TGTGCCAGCAGTTGGGGGCCGGACATTGTCGAAAACACCATATATTTT. Its translation: CASSWGPDIVENTIYF.